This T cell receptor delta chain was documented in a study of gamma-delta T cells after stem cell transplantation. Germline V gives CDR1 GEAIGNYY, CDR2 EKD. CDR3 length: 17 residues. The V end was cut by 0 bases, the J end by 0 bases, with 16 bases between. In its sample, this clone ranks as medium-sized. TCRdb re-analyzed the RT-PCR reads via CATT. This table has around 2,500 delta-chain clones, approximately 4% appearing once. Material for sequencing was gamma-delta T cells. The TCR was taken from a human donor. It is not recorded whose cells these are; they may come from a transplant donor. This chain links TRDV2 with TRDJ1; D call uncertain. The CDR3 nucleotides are TGTGCCTGTGACACCCTCATCCACAAAGATAACACCGATAAACTCATCTTT. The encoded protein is CACDTLIHKDNTDKLIF.